The TCR beta chain under discussion was sequenced for a study of T-cell memory formation after mild COVID-19. Trimming cost V 8 bases and J 1 base, with 13 bases left between them. The germline V gene encodes CDR1 GTSNPN and CDR2 SVGIG (reference sequence). The length of the CDR3 is 13 residues. Each CDR3 protein gets one entry after TCRdb re-called the 5' RACE reads with MiXCR. The sample carries roughly 610,000 distinct CDR3 sequences, 15% to 20% recorded once. In this sample, this clonotype turned up a few times. The sample consisted of PBMCs or a T cell subset sorted from them (not recorded which). V gene TRBV30 combines with J gene TRBJ2-3; D may be TRBD1 (6 bases). The clonotype was recovered from an adult woman who had mild COVID-19 (a few samples of this study predate the infection). Cell type and time point are not known. The DNA of the CDR3 is TGTGCCAGAACAGGGAGAGGCACAGATACGCAGTATTTT. Residues: CARTGRGTDTQYF.